The 14 T cell receptor beta chains presented below share a single source sample, sequenced in a study of chemoradiotherapy in HPV16-positive cancers. The repertoire was sequenced with immunoSEQ multiplex PCR; TCRdb's copy has only in-frame clones and lacks some. The repertoire holds about 17,000 clones, around nine tenths seen once, with less than 2.5% in the top ten. The specimen comprised blood, sampled from a patient who underwent chemoradiotherapy. The receptors shown here come from a human donor with HPV-associated anogenital cancer.

This clone came up a few times. V is TRBV30 and J is TRBJ1-1, with D tentatively TRBD1 (5 bases). The CDR3 runs 12 residues. Per the germline V gene, CDR1 is GTSNPN and CDR2 is SVGIG (reference sequence). V shed 3 bases and J shed 4 bases, with 9 bases lying between them. CDR3 sequence: CAWSPGATEAFF. As DNA, the CDR3 is TGTGCCTGGAGCCCCGGGGCCACTGAAGCTTTCTTT.

This chain uses TRBV30 with TRBJ2-7; the D gene could be TRBD1 or TRBD2 (5 bases each). CDR1 GTSNPN and CDR2 SVGIG come from the germline V gene (reference sequence). V lost 3 bases to trimming and J lost 0 bases, with 9 bases between them. There are 13 residues in the CDR3. CDR3 protein: CAWRKGTSYEQYF. For the CDR3, the DNA is TGTGCCTGGAGGAAGGGGACCTCCTACGAGCAGTACTTC.

The CDR3 bases are TGTGCCAGCAGCAGGAGACCCTACGAGCAGTACTTC. Translating it yields CASSRRPYEQYF. This chain joins TRBV28 and TRBJ2-7, with D uncertain. The length of the CDR3 is 12 residues. Trimming stripped 6 bases from V and 2 bases from J, with 8 bases between. Germline CDR1 is MDHEN and CDR2 is SYDVKM.

The chain has TRBV18 and TRBJ1-1, with 7 bases lining up with TRBD1. The CDR3 consists of 15 residues. From germline, CDR1 is KGHSH and CDR2 LQKENI. With 2 bases clipped from V and 2 bases from J, the junction kept 5 bases outside the gene matches. CDR3 in DNA: TGTGCCAGCTCACCAACCGGGACAGATAACACTGAAGCTTTCTTT. Its protein is CASSPTGTDNTEAFF.

The chain links TRBV5-1 to TRBJ1-2; D is perhaps TRBD1 (5 bases). The germline V and J ends were trimmed by 3 bases and 0 bases, with 12 bases remaining between them. The CDR3 extends over 15 amino acids. Germline V CDR1 and CDR2: SGHRS, YFSETQ. CDR3 DNA sequence: TGCGCCAGCAGCTCAGAAGGGGCAGCTAACTATGGCTACACCTTC. Protein: CASSSEGAANYGYTF.

The gene calls are TRBV5-6 and TRBJ1-2, with TRBD1 matching 9 bases. The length of the CDR3 is 17 residues. V was clipped by 0 bases and J by 7 bases; unmatched bases: 13. Germline CDR1 and CDR2: SGHDT and YYEEEE. The CDR3: CASSLVVRTGEGSGYTF. The CDR3 nucleotides read TGTGCCAGCAGCTTGGTGGTGCGGACAGGGGAAGGAAGTGGCTACACCTTC.

The chain joins TRBV27 to TRBJ1-1, with D unclear. Germline loops: CDR1 MNHEY, CDR2 SMNVEV (reference sequence). V dropped 5 bases and J dropped 7 bases, with 14 bases sitting between them. CDR3 length: 13 amino acids. The CDR3 protein is CASSDRIHSEAFF. The CDR3 DNA reads as TGTGCCAGCAGTGACCGGATCCACAGTGAAGCTTTCTTT.

As regards this clone: The same CDR3 arises from other DNA sequences in this sample as well. The genes are TRBV11-2 and TRBJ1-1; D gene ambiguous. CDR1 is SGHAT and CDR2 is FQNNGV in the germline V gene. The CDR3 sequence is 13 residues long. V was clipped by 3 bases and J by 1 base, with 6 bases between them. The CDR3 DNA sequence: TGTGCCAGCAGCTTCCAAGGGAACACTGAAGCTTTCTTT. As protein: CASSFQGNTEAFF.

This chain joins TRBV27 and TRBJ2-7, with D tentatively TRBD1 or TRBD2 (5 bases each). The CDR3 covers 17 residues. Between the trimmed V and J ends, which lost 6 bases and 0 bases, there was a span of 21 bases. CDR1 MNHEY and CDR2 SMNVEV come from the germline V gene (reference sequence). DNA of the CDR3: TGTGCCAGCAGCATAAATAATCTCGGGACGGTCTCCTACGAGCAGTACTTC. Translating it yields CASSINNLGTVSYEQYF.

J is TRBJ2-7 and V is TRBV7-2, with D hard to call. From germline, CDR1 is SGHTA and CDR2 FQGNSA. The V end was cut by 6 bases, the J end by 4 bases, with 13 bases between. The CDR3 has 13 residues. The CDR3 bases are TGTGCCAGCAGGTTAAATGTGGGTTACGAGCAGTACTTC. Translating it yields CASRLNVGYEQYF.

Comment on this clone: Additional DNA sequences in this sample encode the identical CDR3. The chain joins TRBV10-3 to TRBJ2-2, with TRBD1 identical over 7 bases. Germline V gene sequence: CDR1 ENHRY, CDR2 SYGVKD. Unmatched junction bases numbered 15, after V lost 0 bases and J lost 5 bases. The CDR3 consists of 19 residues. Here the CDR3 DNA reads TGTGCCATCAGTGAGTCGAACATACCCCGACAGGGCAGAACCGGGGAGCTGTTTTTT. Its translation: CAISESNIPRQGRTGELFF.

CDR3 in amino acids: CATGGGANYGYTF. For the CDR3, the DNA is TGTGCCACCGGAGGGGGGGCTAACTATGGCTACACCTTC. The J gene is TRBJ1-2, the V gene TRBV15; D is perhaps TRBD1 (6 bases). Germline V gene lookup returns CDR1 LNHNV and CDR2 YYDKDF (reference sequence). The CDR3 extends over 13 amino acids. Trimming pared 8 bases from V and 0 bases from J, leaving 10 bases between.

The chain is built from TRBV9 and TRBJ2-5, with D unclear. Germline V gene sequence: CDR1 SGDLS, CDR2 YYNGEE. This CDR3 has 12 residues. Between the trimmed V and J ends, which lost 8 bases and 5 bases, there was a span of 13 bases. CDR3 DNA sequence: TGTGCCAGTAATTCCCACGGGGAGACCCAGTACTTC. Amino acids: CASNSHGETQYF.

This chain links TRBV7-3 with TRBJ2-2; D is ambiguous. V was cut by 0 bases and J by 3 bases, with 8 bases left in between. Germline V lookup: CDR1 SGHTA, CDR2 FQGTGA. The CDR3 totals 15 residues. This CDR3 is CASSLTGSDTGELFF. CDR3 DNA: TGTGCCAGCAGCTTAACAGGGTCGGACACCGGGGAGCTGTTTTTT. The full variable domain, in which reference TRBV7-3 and TRBJ2-2 provide the parts outside the CDR3, is GAGVSQTPSNKVTEKGKYVELRCDPISGHTALYWYRQSLGQGPEFLIYFQGTGAADDSGLPNDRFFAVRPEGSVSTLKIQRTERGDSAVYLCASSLTGSDTGELFFGEGSRLTVL.